This T cell receptor (beta chain) stems from a study of identical twins. General study findings and limits: Without tracking the same donors, conclusions rested on cross-sectional statistical analysis.

In regard to this clonotype: Antigen specificity is unknown.

Deletions cut 0 bases from V and 1 base from J, with 8 bases between. This CDR3 has 15 amino acids. Per the germline V gene, CDR1 is LGHNA and CDR2 is YSLEER. TCRdb redid the calling of the 5' RACE reads with MiXCR, one entry per CDR3 protein. The sample carries 500,000 or so distinct CDR3 sequences, 22% recorded once. The same data also went into a second study, on T cells expressing NK-cell markers. From that report: Sorted CD3+CD56-NKG2C+, CD3+CD56+NKG2C+ and CD3+CD56+NKG2C- T cells supplied the TCR beta repertoires. HCMV serostatus: seven of eight sequenced donors positive, one negative. The study did not resolve the HCMV specificity of expanded NKG2C+ T cell clones.

The clonotype was recovered from a woman aged 18-29 years in good health. Input material: CD4+ T cells sorted from blood. J is TRBJ2-3 and V is TRBV4-3; unclear D gene. In DNA form, the CDR3 reads TGCGCCAGCAGCCAAGATAGGCAGGGCACAGATACGCAGTATTTT. Translating it yields CASSQDRQGTDTQYF.